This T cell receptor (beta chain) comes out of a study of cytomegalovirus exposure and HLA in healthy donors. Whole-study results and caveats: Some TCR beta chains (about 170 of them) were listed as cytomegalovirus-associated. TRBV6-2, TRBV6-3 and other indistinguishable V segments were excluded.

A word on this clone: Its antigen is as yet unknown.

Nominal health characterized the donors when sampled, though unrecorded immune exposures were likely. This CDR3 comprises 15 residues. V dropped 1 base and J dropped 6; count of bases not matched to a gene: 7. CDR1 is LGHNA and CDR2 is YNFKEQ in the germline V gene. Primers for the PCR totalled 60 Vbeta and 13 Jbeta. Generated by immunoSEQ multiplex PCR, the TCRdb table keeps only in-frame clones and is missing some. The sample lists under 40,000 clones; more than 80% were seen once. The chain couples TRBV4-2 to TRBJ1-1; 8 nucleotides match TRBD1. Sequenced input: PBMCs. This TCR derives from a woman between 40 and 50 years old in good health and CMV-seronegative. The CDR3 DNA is TGTGCCAGCAGCCAAGGAGGACAGGGTTTCCCTGAAGCTTTCTTT. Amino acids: CASSQGGQGFPEAFF.